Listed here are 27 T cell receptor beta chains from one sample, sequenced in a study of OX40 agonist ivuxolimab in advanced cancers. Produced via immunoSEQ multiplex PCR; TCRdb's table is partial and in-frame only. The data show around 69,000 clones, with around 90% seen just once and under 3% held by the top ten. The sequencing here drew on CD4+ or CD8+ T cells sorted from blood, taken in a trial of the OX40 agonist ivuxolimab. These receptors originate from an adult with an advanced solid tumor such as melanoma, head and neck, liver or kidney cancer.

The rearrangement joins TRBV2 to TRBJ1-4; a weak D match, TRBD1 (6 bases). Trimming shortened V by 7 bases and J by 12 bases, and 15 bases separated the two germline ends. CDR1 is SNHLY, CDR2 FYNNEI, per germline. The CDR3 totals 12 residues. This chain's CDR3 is CASINREVELFF. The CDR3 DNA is TGTGCCAGCATCAACAGGGAGGTTGAACTGTTTTTT. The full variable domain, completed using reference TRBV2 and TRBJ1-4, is EPEVTQTPSHQVTQMGQEVILRCVPISNHLYFYWYRQILGQKVEFLVSFYNNEISEKSEIFDDQFSVERPDGSNFTLKIRSTKLEDSAMYFCASINREVELFFGSGTQLSVL.

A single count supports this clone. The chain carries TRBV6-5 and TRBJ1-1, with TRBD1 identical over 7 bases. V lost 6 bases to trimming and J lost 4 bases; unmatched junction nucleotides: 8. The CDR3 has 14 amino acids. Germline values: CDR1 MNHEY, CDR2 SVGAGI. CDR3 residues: CASSRSQGGTEAFF. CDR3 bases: TGTGCCAGCAGCCGATCTCAGGGGGGCACTGAAGCTTTCTTT.

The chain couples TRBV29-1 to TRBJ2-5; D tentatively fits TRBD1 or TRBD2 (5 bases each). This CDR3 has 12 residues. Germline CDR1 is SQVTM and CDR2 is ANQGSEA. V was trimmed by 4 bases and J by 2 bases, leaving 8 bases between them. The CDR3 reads CSVGDLQETQYF. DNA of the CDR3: TGCAGCGTTGGGGACCTACAAGAGACCCAGTACTTC.

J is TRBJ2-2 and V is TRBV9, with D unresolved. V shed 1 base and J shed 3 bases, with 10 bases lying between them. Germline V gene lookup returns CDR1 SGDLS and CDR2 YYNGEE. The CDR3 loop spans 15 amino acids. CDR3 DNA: TGTGCCAGCAGCGTACCCCCCACGGACACCGGGGAGCTGTTTTTT. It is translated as CASSVPPTDTGELFF. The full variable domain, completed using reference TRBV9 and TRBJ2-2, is DSGVTQTPKHLITATGQRVTLRCSPRSGDLSVYWYQQSLDQGLQFLIQYYNGEERAKGNILERFSAQQFPDLHSELNLSSLELGDSALYFCASSVPPTDTGELFFGEGSRLTVL.

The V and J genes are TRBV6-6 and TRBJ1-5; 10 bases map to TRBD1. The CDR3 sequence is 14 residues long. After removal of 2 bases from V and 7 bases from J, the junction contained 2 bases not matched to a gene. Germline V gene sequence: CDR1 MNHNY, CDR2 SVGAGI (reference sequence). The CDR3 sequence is CASSYGQGVQPQHF. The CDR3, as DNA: TGTGCCAGCAGTTACGGACAGGGGGTACAGCCCCAGCATTTT.

CDR3 in amino acids: CASSRDWGEQYF. The CDR3 DNA reads TGTGCCAGCAGCCGAGACTGGGGGGAGCAGTACTTC. The chain joins TRBV7-2 to TRBJ2-7; either TRBD1 or TRBD2 may fit D (5 bases each). The CDR3 length is 12 residues. The ends were cut back, 5 bases at V and 7 bases at J, with 12 bases in the middle. Germline V CDR1 and CDR2: SGHTA, FQGNSA.

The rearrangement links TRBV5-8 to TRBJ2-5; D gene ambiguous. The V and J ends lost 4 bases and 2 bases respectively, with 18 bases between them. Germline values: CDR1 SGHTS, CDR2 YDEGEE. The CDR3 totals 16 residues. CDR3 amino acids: CASSHPRRTPQETQYF. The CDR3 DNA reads TGTGCCAGCAGCCACCCCCGCCGGACGCCACAAGAGACCCAGTACTTC.

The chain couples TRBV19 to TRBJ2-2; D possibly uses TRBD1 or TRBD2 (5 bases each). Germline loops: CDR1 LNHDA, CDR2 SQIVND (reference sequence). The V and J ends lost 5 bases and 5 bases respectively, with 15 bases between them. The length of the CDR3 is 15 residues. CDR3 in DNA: TGTGCCAGTAGTTTGACCCGGGGACGAACCGGGGAGCTGTTTTTT. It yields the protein CASSLTRGRTGELFF.

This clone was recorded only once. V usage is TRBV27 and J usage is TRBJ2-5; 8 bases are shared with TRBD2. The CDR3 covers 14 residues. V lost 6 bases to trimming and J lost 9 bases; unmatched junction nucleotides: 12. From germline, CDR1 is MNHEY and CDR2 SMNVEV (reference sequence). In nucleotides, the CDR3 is TGTGCCAGCAGACCCCGGACTAGCCTTATTCCCCAGTACTTC. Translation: CASRPRTSLIPQYF.

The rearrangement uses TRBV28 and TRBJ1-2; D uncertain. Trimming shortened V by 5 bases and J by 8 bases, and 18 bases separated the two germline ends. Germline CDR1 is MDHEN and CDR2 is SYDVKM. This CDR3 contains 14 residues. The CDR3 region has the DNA TGTGCCAGCAGTACGAAGCCCCGGGTTGGGGGCTACACCTTC. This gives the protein CASSTKPRVGGYTF.

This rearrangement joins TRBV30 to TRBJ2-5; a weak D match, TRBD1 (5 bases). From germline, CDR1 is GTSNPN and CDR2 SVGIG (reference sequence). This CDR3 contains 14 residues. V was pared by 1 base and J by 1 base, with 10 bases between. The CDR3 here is CAWSGQLPQETQYF. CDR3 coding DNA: TGTGCCTGGAGTGGACAGCTACCCCAAGAGACCCAGTACTTC.

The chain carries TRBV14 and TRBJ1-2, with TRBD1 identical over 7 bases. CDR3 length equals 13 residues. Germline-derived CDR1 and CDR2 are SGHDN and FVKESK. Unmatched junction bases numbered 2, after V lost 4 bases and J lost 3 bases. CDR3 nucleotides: TGTGCCAGCAGCCGAGGACAGGACTATGGCTACACCTTC. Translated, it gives CASSRGQDYGYTF.

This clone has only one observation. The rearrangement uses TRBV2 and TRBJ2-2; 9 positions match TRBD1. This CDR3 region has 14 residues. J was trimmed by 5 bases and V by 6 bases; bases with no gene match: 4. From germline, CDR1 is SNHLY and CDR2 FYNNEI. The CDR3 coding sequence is TGTGCCAGCAGACAGGGGGCCCAGACCGGGGAGCTGTTTTTT. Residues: CASRQGAQTGELFF. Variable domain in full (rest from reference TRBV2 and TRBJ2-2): EPEVTQTPSHQVTQMGQEVILRCVPISNHLYFYWYRQILGQKVEFLVSFYNNEISEKSEIFDDQFSVERPDGSNFTLKIRSTKLEDSAMYFCASRQGAQTGELFFGEGSRLTVL.

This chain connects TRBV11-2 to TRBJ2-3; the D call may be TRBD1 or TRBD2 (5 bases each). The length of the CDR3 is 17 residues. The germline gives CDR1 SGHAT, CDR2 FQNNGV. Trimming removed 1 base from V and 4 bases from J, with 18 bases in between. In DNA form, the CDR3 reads TGTGCCAGCAGCTTAGTTGGGGGAATGGGTCACGCAGATACGCAGTATTTT. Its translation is CASSLVGGMGHADTQYF.

The CDR3 loop reads CASSLGPNTGELFF. The CDR3 DNA reads as TGTGCCAGCAGCCTAGGGCCGAACACCGGGGAGCTGTTTTTT. The chain joins TRBV14 to TRBJ2-2; D unresolved. CDR1 SGHDN and CDR2 FVKESK come from the germline V gene. Trimming cost V 4 bases and J 0 bases, with 6 bases left between them. The CDR3 is made up of 14 amino acids.

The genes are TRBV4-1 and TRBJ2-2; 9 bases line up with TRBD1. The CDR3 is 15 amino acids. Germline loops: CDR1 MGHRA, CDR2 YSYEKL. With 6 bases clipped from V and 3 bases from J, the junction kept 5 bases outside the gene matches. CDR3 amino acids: CASRPRTGDTGELFF. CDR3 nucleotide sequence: TGCGCCAGCAGACCCAGGACAGGGGACACCGGGGAGCTGTTTTTT.

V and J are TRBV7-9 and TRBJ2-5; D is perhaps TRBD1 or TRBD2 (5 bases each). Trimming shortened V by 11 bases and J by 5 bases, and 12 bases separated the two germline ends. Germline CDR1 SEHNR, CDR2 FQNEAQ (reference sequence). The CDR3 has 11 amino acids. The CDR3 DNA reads TGTGCCGGATCCGAGGGGGAGACCCAGTACTTC. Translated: CAGSEGETQYF.

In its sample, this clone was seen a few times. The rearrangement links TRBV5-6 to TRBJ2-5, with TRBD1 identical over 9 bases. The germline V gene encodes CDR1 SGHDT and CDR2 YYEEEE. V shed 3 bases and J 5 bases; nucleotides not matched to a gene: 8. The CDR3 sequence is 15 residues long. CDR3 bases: TGTGCCAGCAGCTCCCTAATGACAGGGGGGGAGACCCAGTACTTC. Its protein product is CASSSLMTGGETQYF.

In DNA form, the CDR3 reads TGTGCCAGCAGTCCCGCCGGGACATCTAACTATGGCTACACCTTC. Protein product: CASSPAGTSNYGYTF. The chain employs TRBV28 and TRBJ1-2; possible D gene TRBD1, 6 bases. Deletions cut 5 bases from V and 0 bases from J, with 13 bases between. The CDR3 length is 15 residues. The germline gives CDR1 MDHEN, CDR2 SYDVKM.

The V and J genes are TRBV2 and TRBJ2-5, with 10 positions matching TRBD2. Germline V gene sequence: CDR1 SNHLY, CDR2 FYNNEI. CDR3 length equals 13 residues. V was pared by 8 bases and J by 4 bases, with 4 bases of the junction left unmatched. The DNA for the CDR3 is TGTGCCAGCCAGCGGGGGGGCGGAGAGACCCAGTACTTC. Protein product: CASQRGGGETQYF.

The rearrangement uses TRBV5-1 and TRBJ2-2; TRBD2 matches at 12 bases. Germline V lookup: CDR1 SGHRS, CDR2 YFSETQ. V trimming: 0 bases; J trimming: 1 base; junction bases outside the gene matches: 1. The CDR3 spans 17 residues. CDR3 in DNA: TGCGCCAGCAGCTTGGGACTAGCGGGGGTGAACACCGGGGAGCTGTTTTTT. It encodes CASSLGLAGVNTGELFF. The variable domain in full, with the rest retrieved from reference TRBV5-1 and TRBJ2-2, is KAGVTQTPRYLIKTRGQQVTLSCSPISGHRSVSWYQQTPGQGLQFLFEYFSETQRNKGNFPGRFSGRQFSNSRSEMNVSTLELGDSALYLCASSLGLAGVNTGELFFGEGSRLTVL.

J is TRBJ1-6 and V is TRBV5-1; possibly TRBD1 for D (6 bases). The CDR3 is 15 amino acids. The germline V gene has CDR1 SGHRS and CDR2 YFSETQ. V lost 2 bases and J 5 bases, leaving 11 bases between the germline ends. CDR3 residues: CASSFSGADNSPLHF. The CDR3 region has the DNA TGCGCCAGCAGCTTTTCGGGGGCGGATAATTCACCCCTCCACTTT. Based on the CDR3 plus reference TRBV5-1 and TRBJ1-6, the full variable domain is KAGVTQTPRYLIKTRGQQVTLSCSPISGHRSVSWYQQTPGQGLQFLFEYFSETQRNKGNFPGRFSGRQFSNSRSEMNVSTLELGDSALYLCASSFSGADNSPLHFGNGTRLTVT.

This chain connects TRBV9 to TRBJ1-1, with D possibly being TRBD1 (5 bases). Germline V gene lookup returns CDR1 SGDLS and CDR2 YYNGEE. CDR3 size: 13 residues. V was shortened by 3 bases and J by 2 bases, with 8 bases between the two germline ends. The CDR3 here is CASSAGTNTEAFF. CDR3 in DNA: TGTGCCAGCAGCGCCGGGACCAACACTGAAGCTTTCTTT.

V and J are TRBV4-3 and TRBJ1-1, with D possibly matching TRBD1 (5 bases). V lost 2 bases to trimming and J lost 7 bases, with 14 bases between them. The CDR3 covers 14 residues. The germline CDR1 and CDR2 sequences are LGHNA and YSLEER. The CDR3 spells CASSQYRWGYEAFF. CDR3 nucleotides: TGCGCCAGCAGCCAATACAGGTGGGGGTATGAAGCTTTCTTT.

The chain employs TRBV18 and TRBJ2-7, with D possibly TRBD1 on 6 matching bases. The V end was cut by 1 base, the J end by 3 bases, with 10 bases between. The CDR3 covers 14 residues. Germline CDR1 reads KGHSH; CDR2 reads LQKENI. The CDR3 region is CASSPQGQHYEQYV. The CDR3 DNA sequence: TGTGCCAGCTCACCACAGGGACAACACTACGAGCAGTACGTC.

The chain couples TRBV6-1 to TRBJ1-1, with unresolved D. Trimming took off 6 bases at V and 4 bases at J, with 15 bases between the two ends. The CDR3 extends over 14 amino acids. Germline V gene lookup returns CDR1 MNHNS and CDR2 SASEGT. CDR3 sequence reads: CASRSTSRGTEAFF. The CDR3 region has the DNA TGTGCCAGCAGGTCGACAAGCCGCGGCACTGAAGCTTTCTTT.

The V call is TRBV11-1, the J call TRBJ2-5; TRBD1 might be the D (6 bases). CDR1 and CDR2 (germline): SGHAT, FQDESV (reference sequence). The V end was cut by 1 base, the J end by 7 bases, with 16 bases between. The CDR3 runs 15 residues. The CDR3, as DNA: TGTGCCAGCAGCTTAGGGACAGACAACAAGATGACCCAGTACTTC. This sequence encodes CASSLGTDNKMTQYF.